This T cell receptor beta chain was documented in a study of T-cell reconstitution after alpha-beta-depleted transplantation in children. General observations from the study: Surviving recipient T cells and intrathymic progenitors accounted for some patients' high TCRbeta diversity at day 60. From newly produced T cells came most of the T-cell counts and diversity one year after transplant. About two months after transplant, alpha-beta T cells reportedly came from several hundred expanded graft clones.

This clonotype was recorded a few times. The antigen is unknown. The CDR3 covers 15 residues. The germline V and J ends were trimmed by 3 bases and 2 bases, with 13 bases remaining between them. For TCRbeta, the library was prepared with unique molecular identifiers. Each CDR3 protein gets one entry after TCRdb re-called the PCR reads with MiXCR. Of around 450,000 distinct CDR3 sequences in the sample, around 15% are singletons; the top ten hold 25% to 35%. This chain links TRBV12-3 or TRBV12-4 with TRBJ2-5; D possibly corresponds to TRBD2 (6 bases). The material sequenced was PBMCs, mostly from graft donor cells, taken 360 days after TCRalphabeta/CD19-depleted stem cell transplant. The sequence was collected from a boy less than two years old who had a stem cell transplant for Wiskott-Aldrich syndrome, so the T cells may come from the graft donor. CDR3 region: CASSFGGYRQETQYF. CDR3 coding DNA: TGTGCCAGCAGTTTTGGGGGGTACCGGCAAGAGACCCAGTACTTC.